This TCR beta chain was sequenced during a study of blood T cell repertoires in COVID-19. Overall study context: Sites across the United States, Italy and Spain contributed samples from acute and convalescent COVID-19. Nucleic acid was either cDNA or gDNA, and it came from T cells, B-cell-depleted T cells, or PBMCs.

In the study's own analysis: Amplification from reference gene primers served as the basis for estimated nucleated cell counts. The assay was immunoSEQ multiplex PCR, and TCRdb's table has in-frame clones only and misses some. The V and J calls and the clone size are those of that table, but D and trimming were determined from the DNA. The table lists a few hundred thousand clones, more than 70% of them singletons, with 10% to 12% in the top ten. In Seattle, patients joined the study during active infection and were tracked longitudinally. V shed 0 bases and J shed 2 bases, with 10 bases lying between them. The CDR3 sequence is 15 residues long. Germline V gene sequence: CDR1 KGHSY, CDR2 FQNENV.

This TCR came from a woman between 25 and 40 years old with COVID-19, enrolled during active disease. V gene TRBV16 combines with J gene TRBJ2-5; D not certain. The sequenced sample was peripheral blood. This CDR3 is CASSQSGQNQETQYF. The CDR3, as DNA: TGTGCCAGCAGCCAATCTGGTCAGAATCAAGAGACCCAGTACTTC.